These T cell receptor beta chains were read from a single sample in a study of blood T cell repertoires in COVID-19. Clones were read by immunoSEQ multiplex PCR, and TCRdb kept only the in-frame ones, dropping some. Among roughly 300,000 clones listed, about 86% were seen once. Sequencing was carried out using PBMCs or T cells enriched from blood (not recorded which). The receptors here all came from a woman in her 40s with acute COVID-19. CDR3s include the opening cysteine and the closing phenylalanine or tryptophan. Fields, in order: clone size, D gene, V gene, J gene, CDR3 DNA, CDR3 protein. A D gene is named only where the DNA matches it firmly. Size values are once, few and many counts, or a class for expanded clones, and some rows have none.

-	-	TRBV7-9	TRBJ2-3	TGTGCCAGCAGCGTCGACGGGACAGATACGCAGTATTTT	CASSVDGTDTQYF
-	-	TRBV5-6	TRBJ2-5	TGTGCCAGCAGCTCCCCTGGGAATCGACAGACCTTACAAGAGACCCAGTACTTC	CASSSPGNRQTLQETQYF
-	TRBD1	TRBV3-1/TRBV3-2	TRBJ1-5	TGTGCCAGCAGCCGTGACAGGGGTTACAATCAGCCCCAGCATTTT	CASSRDRGYNQPQHF
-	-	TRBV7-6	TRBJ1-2	TGTGCCAGCAGCCCCACAGGGAACTATGGCTACACCTTC	CASSPTGNYGYTF
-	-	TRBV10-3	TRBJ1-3	TGTGCCATCAGTGAGCTGGGGGGCTCTGGAAACACCATATATTTT	CAISELGGSGNTIYF
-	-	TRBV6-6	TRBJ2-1	TGTGCCAGCAGTTACCGGACTGCCTACAATGAGCAGTTCTTC	CASSYRTAYNEQFF
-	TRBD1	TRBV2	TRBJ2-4	TGTGCCAGCAGGGCGGACAGGGGGGCCAAAAACATTCAGTACTTC	CASRADRGAKNIQYF
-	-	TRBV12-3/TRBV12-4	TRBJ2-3	TGTGCCAGCAGCGATTCGGAGCTCTATACGCAGTATTTT	CASSDSELYTQYF
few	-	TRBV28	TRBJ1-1	TGTGCCAGCAGTTCCCCTCTCCAGGGATTTTACACTGAAGCTTTCTTT	CASSSPLQGFYTEAFF
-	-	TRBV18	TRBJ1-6	TGCGCCAGCTCACCAATGACAGGTTATAATTCACCCCTCCACTTT	CASSPMTGYNSPLHF
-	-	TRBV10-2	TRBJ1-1	TGCGCCAGCAAGCAACCGGGGATAAACACTGAAGCTTTCTTT	CASKQPGINTEAFF
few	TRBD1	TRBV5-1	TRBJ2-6	TGCGCCAGCAGCTTGGGGACAGGGGGATCTATGTCTGGGGCCAACGTCCTGACTTTC	CASSLGTGGSMSGANVLTF
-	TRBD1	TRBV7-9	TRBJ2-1	TGTGCCAGCAGCTCCGGGACAGGGGTTGTCGAGGAGCAGTTCTTC	CASSSGTGVVEEQFF
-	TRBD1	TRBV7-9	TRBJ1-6	TGTGCCAGCAGCAAACAGGGGGATAATTCACCCCTCCACTTT	CASSKQGDNSPLHF
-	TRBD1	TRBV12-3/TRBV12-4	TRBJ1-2	TGTGCCAGCAGGACAGGGGGGGGCTATGGCTACACCTTC	CASRTGGGYGYTF
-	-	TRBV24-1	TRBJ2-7	TGTGCCACCAGTGAGGGGGGAAGCTCCTACGAGCAGTACTTC	CATSEGGSSYEQYF
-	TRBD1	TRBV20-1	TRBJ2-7	TGCAGTGCTAGTTGGGACAGGGAGCCCTACGAGCAGTACTTC	CSASWDREPYEQYF
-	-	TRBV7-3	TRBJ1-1	TGTGCCAGCAGCTTAAACGGGGGGACTGAAGCTTTCTTT	CASSLNGGTEAFF
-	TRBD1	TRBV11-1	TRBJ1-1	TGTGCCAGCAGGGACAGGGCTATGAACACTGAAGCTTTCTTT	CASRDRAMNTEAFF
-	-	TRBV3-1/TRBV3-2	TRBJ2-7	TGTGCCAGCAGCCCGCGACAGGGACTAGTCGGGGAGCACGCGTCATACTTC	CASSPRQGLVGEHASYF
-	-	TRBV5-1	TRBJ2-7	TGCGCCAGCAAAGGAGACTCCAATGGGGAGCAGTACTTC	CASKGDSNGEQYF
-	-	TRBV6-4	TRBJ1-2	TGTGCCAGCAGTGACTCCATCGGACAGTCGACGGGCTACACCTTC	CASSDSIGQSTGYTF
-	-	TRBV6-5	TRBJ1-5	TGTGCCAGCAGGCAGGGGCCTAACAATCAGCCCCAGCATTTT	CASRQGPNNQPQHF
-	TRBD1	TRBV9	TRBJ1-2	TGTGCCAGCAGCCCCGAACAGGGGAACTATGGCTACACCTTC	CASSPEQGNYGYTF
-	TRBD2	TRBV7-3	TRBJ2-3	TGTGCCAGCAGCCTTCGTAGCGGGGCCCCTAGCACAGATACGCAGTATTTT	CASSLRSGAPSTDTQYF
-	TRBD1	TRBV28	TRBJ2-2	TGTGCCACCAAGAAAACCAGCGGACAGGAAGGCACCGGGGAGCTGTTTTTT	CATKKTSGQEGTGELFF
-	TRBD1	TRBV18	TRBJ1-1	TGTGCCAGCTCACCCGACAGGGGGAACACTGAAGCTTTCTTT	CASSPDRGNTEAFF
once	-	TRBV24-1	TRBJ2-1	TGTGCCTCATCACGGGGTAATGAGCAGTTCTTC	CASSRGNEQFF
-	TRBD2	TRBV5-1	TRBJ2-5	TGCGCCAGCAGCCTGGGGGCGGGAGGAGGGACCCAGTACTTC	CASSLGAGGGTQYF
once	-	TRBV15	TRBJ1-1	TGTGCCACCGGTAACGTCAGGGTAAAAAACACTGAAGCTTTCTTT	CATGNVRVKNTEAFF
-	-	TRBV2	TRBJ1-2	TGTGCCAGCACCCCCGGCGGGGGGACATATGGCTACACCTTC	CASTPGGGTYGYTF
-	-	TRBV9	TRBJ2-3	TGTGCCAGCAGCGTAGCTTCGGCAGGGGAAGGGACGCAGTATTTT	CASSVASAGEGTQYF
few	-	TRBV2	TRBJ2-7	TGTGCCAGCAGTCGGGGGTACGAGCAGTACTTC	CASSRGYEQYF
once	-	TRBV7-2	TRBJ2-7	TGTGCCAGCAGCCCCAGGGCAGGGGGGTACGAGCAGTACTTC	CASSPRAGGYEQYF
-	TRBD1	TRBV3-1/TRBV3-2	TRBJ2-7	TGTGCCAGCAGCCGGGGACAGGGTAAGGACGAGCAGTACTTC	CASSRGQGKDEQYF
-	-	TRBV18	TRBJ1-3	TGTGCCAGCTCACCACCTTTCGGGGGACCTTCCTCTGGAAACACCATATATTTT	CASSPPFGGPSSGNTIYF
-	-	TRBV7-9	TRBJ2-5	TGTGCCAGCAGCTTGATACTTGAGACCCAGTACTTC	CASSLILETQYF